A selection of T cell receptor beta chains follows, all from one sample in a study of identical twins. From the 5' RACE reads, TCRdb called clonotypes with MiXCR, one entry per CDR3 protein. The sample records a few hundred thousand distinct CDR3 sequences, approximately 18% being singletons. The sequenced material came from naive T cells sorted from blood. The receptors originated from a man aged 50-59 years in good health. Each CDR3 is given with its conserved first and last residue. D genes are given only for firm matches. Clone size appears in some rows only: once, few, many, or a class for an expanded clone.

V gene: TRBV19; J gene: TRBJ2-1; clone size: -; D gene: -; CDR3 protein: CASSPLSDPRNEQFF; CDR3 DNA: TGTGCCAGTAGTCCCCTTAGTGACCCCCGCAATGAGCAGTTCTTC
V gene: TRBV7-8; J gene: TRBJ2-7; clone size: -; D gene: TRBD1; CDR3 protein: CASSPYGTGTYEQYF; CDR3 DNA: TGTGCCAGCAGCCCATACGGGACAGGGACCTACGAGCAGTACTTC
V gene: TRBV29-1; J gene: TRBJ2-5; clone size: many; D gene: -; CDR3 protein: CSAISGAETQYF; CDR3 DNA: TGCAGCGCCATCTCCGGGGCAGAGACCCAGTACTTC
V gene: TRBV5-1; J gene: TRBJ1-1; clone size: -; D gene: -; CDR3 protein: CASSRIAGVGTEAFF; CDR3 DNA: TGCGCCAGCAGCCGGATCGCAGGGGTCGGGACTGAAGCTTTCTTT
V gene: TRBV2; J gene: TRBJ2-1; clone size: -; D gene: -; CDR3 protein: CASKVGHSASSYNEQFF; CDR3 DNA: TGTGCCAGCAAAGTAGGCCATAGCGCGAGCTCCTACAATGAGCAGTTCTTC
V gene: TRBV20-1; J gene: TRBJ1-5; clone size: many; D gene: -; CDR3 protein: CSARDQGGYQPQHF; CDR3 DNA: TGCAGTGCTAGAGATCAAGGCGGCTATCAGCCCCAGCATTTT
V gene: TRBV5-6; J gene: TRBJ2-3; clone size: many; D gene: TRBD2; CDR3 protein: CASSPIGTTDTDTQYF; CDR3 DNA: TGTGCCAGCAGCCCTATAGGGACTACCGACACAGATACGCAGTATTTT
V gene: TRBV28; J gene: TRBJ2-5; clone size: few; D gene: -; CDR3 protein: CASRSIKARRQETQYF; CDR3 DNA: TGTGCCAGCAGATCCATCAAGGCCCGCAGGCAAGAGACCCAGTACTTC
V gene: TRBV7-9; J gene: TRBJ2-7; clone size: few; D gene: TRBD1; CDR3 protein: CASSPGQGALYEQYF; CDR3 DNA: TGTGCCAGCAGCCCCGGACAGGGGGCCCTCTACGAGCAGTACTTC
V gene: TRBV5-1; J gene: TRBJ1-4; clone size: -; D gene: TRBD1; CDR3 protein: CASSRDRGRTNEKLFF; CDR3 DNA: TGCGCCAGCAGTAGGGACAGGGGGCGAACTAATGAAAAACTGTTTTTT
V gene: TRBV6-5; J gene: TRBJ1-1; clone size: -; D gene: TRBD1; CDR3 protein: CASSYQTGQGAAMNTEAFF; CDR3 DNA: TGTGCCAGCAGTTACCAAACGGGACAGGGGGCAGCTATGAACACTGAAGCTTTCTTT
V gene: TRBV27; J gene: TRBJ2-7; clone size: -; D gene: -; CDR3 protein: CASSLRGSEQYF; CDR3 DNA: TGTGCCAGCAGTTTAAGGGGGAGCGAGCAGTACTTC
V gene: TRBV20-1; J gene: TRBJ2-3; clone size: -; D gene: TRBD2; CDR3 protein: CSARGDGTSGSMLDTQYF; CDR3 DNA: TGCAGTGCTAGGGGGGATGGGACTAGCGGCTCCATGCTCGATACGCAGTATTTT
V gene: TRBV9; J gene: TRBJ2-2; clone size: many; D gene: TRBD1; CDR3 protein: CASSVSRDRPLINTGELFF; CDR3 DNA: TGTGCCAGCAGCGTAAGCCGGGACAGACCCCTCATTAACACCGGGGAGCTGTTTTTT
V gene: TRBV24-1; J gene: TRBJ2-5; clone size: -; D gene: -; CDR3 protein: CATSRGSGLEETQYF; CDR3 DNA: TGTGCCACCAGTCGTGGGAGTGGGTTGGAGGAGACCCAGTACTTC
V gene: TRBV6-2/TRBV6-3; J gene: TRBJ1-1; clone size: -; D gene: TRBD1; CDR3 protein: CASSWDRVSTEAFF; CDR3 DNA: TGTGCCAGCAGCTGGGACAGGGTATCCACTGAAGCTTTCTTT
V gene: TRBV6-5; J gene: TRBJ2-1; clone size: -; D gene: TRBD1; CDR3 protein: CASSYSTLPGTGTYNEQFF; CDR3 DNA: TGTGCCAGCAGTTATTCCACGTTGCCCGGGACAGGGACCTACAATGAGCAGTTCTTC
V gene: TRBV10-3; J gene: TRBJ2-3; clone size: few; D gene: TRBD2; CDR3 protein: CATQLRGDTDTQYF; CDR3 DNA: TGTGCCACTCAACTCCGGGGGGACACAGATACGCAGTATTTT
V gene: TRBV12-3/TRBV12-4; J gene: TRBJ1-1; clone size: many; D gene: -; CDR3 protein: CASRRHSDTEAFF; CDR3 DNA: TGTGCCAGCAGAAGACACTCAGACACTGAAGCTTTCTTT
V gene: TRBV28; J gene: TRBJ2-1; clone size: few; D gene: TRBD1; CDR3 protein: CASSPGQGFDEQFF; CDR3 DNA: TGTGCCAGCAGCCCGGGACAGGGATTCGATGAGCAGTTCTTC
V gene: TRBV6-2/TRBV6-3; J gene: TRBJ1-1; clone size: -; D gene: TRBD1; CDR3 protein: CASSLDGTGFVTEAFF; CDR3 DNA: TGTGCCAGCAGTTTAGACGGGACAGGGTTTGTCACTGAAGCTTTCTTT
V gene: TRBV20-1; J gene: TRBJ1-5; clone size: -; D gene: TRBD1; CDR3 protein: CSASYRTGDWHQPQHF; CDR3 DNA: TGCAGTGCTTCGTACCGGACAGGGGATTGGCATCAGCCCCAGCATTTT
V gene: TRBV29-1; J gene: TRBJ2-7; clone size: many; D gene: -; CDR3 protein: CSVVWYEGTLYEQYF; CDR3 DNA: TGCAGCGTTGTATGGTATGAAGGGACACTCTACGAGCAGTACTTC
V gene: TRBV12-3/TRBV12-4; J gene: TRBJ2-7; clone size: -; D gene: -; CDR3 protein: CASSLSVGGAYEQYF; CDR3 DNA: TGTGCCAGCAGCCTATCCGTCGGAGGGGCATACGAGCAGTACTTC